This T cell receptor beta chain was identified during a study of CD4 and CD8 cells across lung adenocarcinoma regions. Samples came from patients with localized non-small cell lung adenocarcinoma. This clonotype was found many times. CDR1 is SGHVS and CDR2 is FQNEAQ in the germline V gene. This CDR3 contains 16 residues. With V trimmed by 2 bases and J by 1 base, 3 bases remained unmatched. TCRdb re-derived calls from the PCR reads in MiXCR, one entry per CDR3 protein. The sample includes about 12,000 distinct CDR3 sequences, 47% of them seen just once. The chain joins TRBV7-8 to TRBJ2-5, with TRBD1 matching 11 bases. Sample: CD8+ T cells from the margin of a lung tumor. The receptor comes from a male donor with lung adenocarcinoma. The CD4 and CD8 labels of this study may be unreliable. The CDR3 bases are TGTGCCAGCAGCTTACTCGGGACAGGGGGCCAAGAGACCCAGTACTTC. It yields the protein CASSLLGTGGQETQYF. Filled out from reference TRBV7-8 and TRBJ2-5, the complete variable domain reads GAGVSQSPRYKVAKRGQDVALRCDPISGHVSLFWYQQALGQGPEFLTYFQNEAQLDKSGLPSDRFFAERPEGSVSTLKIQRTQQEDSAVYLCASSLLGTGGQETQYFGPGTRLLVL.